This TCR beta chain comes out of a study of blood T cell repertoires in COVID-19. Across the whole study: The United States, Italy and Spain supplied acute and convalescent COVID-19 samples. T cells, B-cell-depleted T cells, or PBMCs provided the cDNA or gDNA that served as material.

Produced via immunoSEQ multiplex PCR; TCRdb's table is partial and in-frame only. The top ten hold 1.5% to 2% of the sample, which has about 260,000 clones, approximately 82% seen once. CDR1 and CDR2 from the germline V gene are SGHVS and FNYEAQ. The CDR3 totals 16 residues. Losses at the gene ends were 1 base for V and 3 bases for J; bases not matched to a gene: 5. The TCR sequence derives from a woman of 80 years or more with acute or convalescent COVID-19. The chain couples TRBV7-6 to TRBJ2-3; 9 bases map to TRBD1. Sequencing was performed on peripheral blood. The DNA for the CDR3 is TGTGCCAGCAGCTTAGTCGCGGGACAGGGAACAGATACGCAGTATTTT. Translated, it gives CASSLVAGQGTDTQYF.